The clone carrying this T cell receptor (beta chain) was counted a few times. The data were taken from a study of blood T cell repertoires in COVID-19. Turning to the study itself: Acute and convalescent COVID-19 specimens originated in the United States, Italy and Spain. T cells, B-cell-depleted T cells, or PBMCs provided the cDNA or gDNA that served as material.

Under the authors' procedure: Estimation of nucleated cell counts was performed using reference gene primer amplification. Produced via immunoSEQ multiplex PCR; TCRdb's table is partial and in-frame only. The V and J calls and clone size are taken from that table; D and trimming were inferred from the DNA. The profile covers around 450,000 clones, with about 89% appearing a single time and 4% to 5.5% taken by the ten largest. This CDR3 region has 16 residues. V was pared by 4 bases and J by 5 bases, with 21 bases between. Germline V gene data show CDR1 as SEHNR and CDR2 as FQNEAQ (reference sequence).

The chain recombines TRBV7-9 with TRBJ2-7, with unresolved D. This sequence was found in a woman under 40 with acute or convalescent COVID-19. Sequencing was done on a sample of peripheral blood. The CDR3 loop reads CASSSTSTGPWDEQYF. DNA of the CDR3: TGTGCCAGCAGCTCCACCTCAACGGGTCCTTGGGACGAGCAGTACTTC.